The T cell receptor beta chain described here comes from a study of T cell responses to AZD1222 COVID-19 vaccine. Findings and caveats of the study: Donors were chiefly white British, with a greater number of females, and clonal diversity was perhaps underestimated. All repertoire sampling was performed exclusively after the peak T cell response. The breadth and depth of Spike-specific TCRs increased once two AZD1222 doses had been given.

Of note for this clone: As yet, its antigen is unknown.

Clones were sequenced by immunoSEQ multiplex PCR, and TCRdb holds only the in-frame ones, with some missing. The sample yields 95,000 to 110,000 clones, 91% seen once. This sequence originates from an adult in good health. The source was peripheral blood, collected on day 0 of AZD1222 vaccination.

This CDR3 is CASTPDSTNEKLFF. The CDR3 DNA follows: TGCGCCAGCACCCCAGACAGTACCAATGAAAAACTGTTTTTT. The chain has TRBV5-1 and TRBJ1-4; a possible D gene is TRBD1 (5 bases). The CDR3 consists of 14 residues. Germline CDR1 reads SGHRS; CDR2 reads YFSETQ. V lost 6 bases, J lost 5 bases, and 14 bases lay in between.